Sequencing of this T cell receptor (beta chain) was carried out in a study of CD8 T cells in ankylosing spondylitis. The study, taken as a whole, reports: According to the report, clones linked to the disease were significantly enriched in matched synovial fluid samples taken from ankylosing spondylitis patients. Earlier studies detected some motif variants in reactive arthritis synovial fluid and blood.

MiXCR, run by TCRdb on the 5' RACE reads, gives a single entry per CDR3 protein. The sample has about 140,000 distinct CDR3 sequences, more than 7% seen once. Germline V lookup: CDR1 DFQATT, CDR2 SNEGSKA (reference sequence). The CDR3 is 13 amino acids. V lost 5 bases to trimming and J lost 3 bases, with 13 bases between them. This clonotype was picked up many times. Antigen specificity is unknown. This chain joins TRBV20-1 and TRBJ1-2, with D tentatively TRBD1 (6 bases). Material for sequencing was synovial fluid, either unsorted or a sorted T cell fraction (not recorded which). The TCR was taken from a male donor with ankylosing spondylitis. The CDR3 bases are TGCAGTGCTTTACAGACAGGCTACTATGGCTACACCTTC. Translating it yields CSALQTGYYGYTF.